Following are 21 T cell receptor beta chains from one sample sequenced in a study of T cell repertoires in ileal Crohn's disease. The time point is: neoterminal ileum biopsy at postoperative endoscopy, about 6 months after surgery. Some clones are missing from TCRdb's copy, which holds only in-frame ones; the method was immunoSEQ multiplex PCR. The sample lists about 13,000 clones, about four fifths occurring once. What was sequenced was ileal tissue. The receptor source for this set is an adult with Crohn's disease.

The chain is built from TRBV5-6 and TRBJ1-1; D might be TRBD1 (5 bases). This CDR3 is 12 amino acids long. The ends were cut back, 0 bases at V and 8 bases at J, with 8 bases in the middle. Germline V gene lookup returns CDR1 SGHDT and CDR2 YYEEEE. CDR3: CASSLVQGEAFF. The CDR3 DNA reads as TGTGCCAGCAGCTTGGTTCAGGGCGAAGCTTTCTTT.

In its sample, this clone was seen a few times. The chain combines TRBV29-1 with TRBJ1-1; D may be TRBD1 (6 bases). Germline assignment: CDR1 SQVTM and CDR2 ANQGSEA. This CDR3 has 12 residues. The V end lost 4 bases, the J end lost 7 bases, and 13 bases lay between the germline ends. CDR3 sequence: CSVVGTIGEAFF. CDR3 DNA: TGCAGCGTTGTCGGGACAATCGGTGAAGCTTTCTTT.

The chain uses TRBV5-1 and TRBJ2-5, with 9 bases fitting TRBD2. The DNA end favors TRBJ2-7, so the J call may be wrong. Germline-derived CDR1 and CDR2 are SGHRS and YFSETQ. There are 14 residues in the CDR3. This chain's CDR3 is CASSPTSGSYEQYF. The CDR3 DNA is TGCGCCAGCAGCCCGACTAGCGGCTCCTACGAGCAGTACTTC.

CDR3 nucleotides: TGTGCCAGCAGCCTGCCAGGGGTTGATGGCTACACCTTC. Encoded protein: CASSLPGVDGYTF. This chain links TRBV5-6 with TRBJ1-2; D perhaps matches TRBD1 (6 bases). V lost 4 bases to trimming and J lost 6 bases, with 13 bases between them. The germline CDR1 and CDR2 sequences are SGHDT and YYEEEE. This CDR3 spans 13 amino acids. Supplemented by reference TRBV5-6 and TRBJ1-2, the full variable domain reads DAGVTQSPTHLIKTRGQQVTLRCSPKSGHDTVSWYQQALGQGPQFIFQYYEEEERQRGNFPDRFSGHQFPNYSSELNVNALLLGDSALYLCASSLPGVDGYTFGSGTRLTVV.

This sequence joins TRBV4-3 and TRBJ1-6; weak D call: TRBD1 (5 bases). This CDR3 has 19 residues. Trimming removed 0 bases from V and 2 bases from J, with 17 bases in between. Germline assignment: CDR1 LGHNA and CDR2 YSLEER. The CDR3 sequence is CASSQDRVWRRTYNSPLHF. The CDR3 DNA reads TGCGCCAGCAGCCAAGACAGGGTCTGGCGGCGCACCTATAATTCACCCCTCCACTTT.

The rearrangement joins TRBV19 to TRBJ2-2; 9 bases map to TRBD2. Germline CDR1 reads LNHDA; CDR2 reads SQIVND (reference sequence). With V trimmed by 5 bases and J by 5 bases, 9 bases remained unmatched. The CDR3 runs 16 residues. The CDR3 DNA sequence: TGTGCCAGTAGTGAGCGGCTTAGCGGGGGTACCGGGGAGCTGTTTTTT. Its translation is CASSERLSGGTGELFF.

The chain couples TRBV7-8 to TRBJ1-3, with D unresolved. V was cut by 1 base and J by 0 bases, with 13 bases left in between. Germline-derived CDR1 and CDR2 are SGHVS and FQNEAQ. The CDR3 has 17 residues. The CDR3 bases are TGTGCCAGCAGCTTAGGATCGGGATTCAACTCTGGAAACACCATATATTTT. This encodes CASSLGSGFNSGNTIYF.

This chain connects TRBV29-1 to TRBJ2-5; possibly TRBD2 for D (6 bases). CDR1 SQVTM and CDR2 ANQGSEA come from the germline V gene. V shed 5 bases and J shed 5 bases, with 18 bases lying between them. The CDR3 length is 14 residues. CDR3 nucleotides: TGCAGCGTTCCCTCTTCGGGGGTGAGGGAGACCCAGTACTTC. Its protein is CSVPSSGVRETQYF.

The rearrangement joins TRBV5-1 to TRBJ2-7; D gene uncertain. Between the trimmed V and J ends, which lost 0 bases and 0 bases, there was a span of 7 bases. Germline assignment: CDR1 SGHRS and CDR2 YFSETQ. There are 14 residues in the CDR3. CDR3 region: CASSLDHNSYEQYF. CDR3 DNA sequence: TGCGCCAGCAGCTTGGATCACAACTCCTACGAGCAGTACTTC.

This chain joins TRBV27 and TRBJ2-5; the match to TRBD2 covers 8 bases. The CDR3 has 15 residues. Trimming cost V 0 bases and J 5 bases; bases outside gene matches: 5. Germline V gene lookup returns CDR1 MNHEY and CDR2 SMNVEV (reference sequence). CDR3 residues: CASSLSSGNFETQYF. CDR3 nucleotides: TGTGCCAGCAGTTTATCTAGCGGGAATTTCGAGACCCAGTACTTC.

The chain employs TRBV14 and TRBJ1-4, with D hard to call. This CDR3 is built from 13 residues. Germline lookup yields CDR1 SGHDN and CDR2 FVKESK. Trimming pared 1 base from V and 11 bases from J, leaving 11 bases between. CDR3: CASSQAVRTKLFF. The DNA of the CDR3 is TGTGCCAGCAGCCAAGCAGTACGGACTAAACTGTTTTTT.

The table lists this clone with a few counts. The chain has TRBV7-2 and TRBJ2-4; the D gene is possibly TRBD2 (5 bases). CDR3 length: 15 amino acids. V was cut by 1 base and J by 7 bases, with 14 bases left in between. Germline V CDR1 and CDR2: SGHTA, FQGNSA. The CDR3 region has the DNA TGTGCCAGCAGCTTAGTTACGGGAATGAGGAACATTCAGTACTTC. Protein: CASSLVTGMRNIQYF.

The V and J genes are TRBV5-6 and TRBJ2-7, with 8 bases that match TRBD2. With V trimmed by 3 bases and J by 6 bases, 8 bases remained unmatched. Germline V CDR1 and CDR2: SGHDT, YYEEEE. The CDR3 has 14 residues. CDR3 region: CASSYEGTSREQYF. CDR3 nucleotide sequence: TGTGCCAGCAGCTACGAAGGGACTAGTCGCGAGCAGTACTTC.

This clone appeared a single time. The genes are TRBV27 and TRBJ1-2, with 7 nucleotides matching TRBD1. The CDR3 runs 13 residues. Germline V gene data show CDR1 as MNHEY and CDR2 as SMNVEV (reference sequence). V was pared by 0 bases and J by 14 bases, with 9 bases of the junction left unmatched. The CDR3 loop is CASSLSRGQVGTF. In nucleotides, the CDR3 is TGTGCCAGCAGTTTATCAAGGGGGCAAGTCGGTACCTTC.

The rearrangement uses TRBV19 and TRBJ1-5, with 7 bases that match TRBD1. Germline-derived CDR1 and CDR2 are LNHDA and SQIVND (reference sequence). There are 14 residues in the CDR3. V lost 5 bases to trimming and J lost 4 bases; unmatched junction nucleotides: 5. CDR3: CASSQGGRNQPQHF. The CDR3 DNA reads TGTGCCAGTAGTCAGGGGGGTCGGAATCAGCCCCAGCATTTT.

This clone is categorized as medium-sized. The CDR3 reads CASTRIPGEAEAFF. In DNA, the CDR3 is TGTGCCAGCACTCGCATACCGGGGGAGGCTGAAGCTTTCTTT. The V call is TRBV27, the J call TRBJ1-1, with D perhaps TRBD1 (5 bases). This CDR3 is 14 amino acids long. Germline V CDR1 and CDR2: MNHEY, SMNVEV (reference sequence). V lost 7 bases and J 6 bases, leaving 18 bases between the germline ends.

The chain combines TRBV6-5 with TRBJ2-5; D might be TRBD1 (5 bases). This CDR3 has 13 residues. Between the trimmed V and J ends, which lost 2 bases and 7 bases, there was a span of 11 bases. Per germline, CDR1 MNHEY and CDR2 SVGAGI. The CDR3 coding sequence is TGTGCCAGCAGTTACCTGCAGGGTCCGACCCAGTACTTC. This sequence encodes CASSYLQGPTQYF.

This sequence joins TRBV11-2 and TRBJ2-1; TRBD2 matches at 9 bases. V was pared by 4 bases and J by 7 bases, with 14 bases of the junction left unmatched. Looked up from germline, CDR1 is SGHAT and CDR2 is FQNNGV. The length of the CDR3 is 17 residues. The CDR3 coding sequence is TGTGCCAGCAGCTACTCCTTCGGTAGCGGGAGTATGAATGAGCAGTTCTTC. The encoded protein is CASSYSFGSGSMNEQFF.

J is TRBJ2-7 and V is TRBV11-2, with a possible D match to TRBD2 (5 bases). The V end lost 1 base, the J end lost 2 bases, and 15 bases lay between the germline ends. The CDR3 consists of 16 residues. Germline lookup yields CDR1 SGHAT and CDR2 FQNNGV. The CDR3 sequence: CASSLVSGMSAYEQYF. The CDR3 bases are TGTGCCAGCAGCTTAGTATCCGGGATGTCGGCCTACGAGCAGTACTTC. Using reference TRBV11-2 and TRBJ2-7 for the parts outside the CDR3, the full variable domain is EAGVAQSPRYKIIEKRQSVAFWCNPISGHATLYWYQQILGQGPKLLIQFQNNGVVDDSQLPKDRFSAERLKGVDSTLKIQPAKLEDSAVYLCASSLVSGMSAYEQYFGPGTRLTVT.

CDR3 protein: CASSFGASGAQETQYF. CDR3 nucleotide sequence: TGTGCCAGCAGCTTTGGGGCTAGCGGGGCGCAAGAGACCCAGTACTTC. V is TRBV7-8 and J is TRBJ2-5; 9 bases fit TRBD2. J was trimmed by 2 bases and V by 3 bases; bases with no gene match: 7. Per the germline V gene, CDR1 is SGHVS and CDR2 is FQNEAQ. This CDR3 has 16 residues.

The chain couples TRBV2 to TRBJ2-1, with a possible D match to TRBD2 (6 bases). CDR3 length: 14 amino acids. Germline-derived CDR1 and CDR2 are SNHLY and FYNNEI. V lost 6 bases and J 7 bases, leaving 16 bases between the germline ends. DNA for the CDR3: TGTGCCAGCAGCCCTGGGCCACGGGGGAATGAGCAGTTCTTC. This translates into CASSPGPRGNEQFF.